A selection of T cell receptor beta chains follows, all from one sample in a study of CD8+ T cells in alopecia areata. Sequencing used immunoSEQ multiplex PCR; TCRdb keeps in-frame clones, though not all of them. In the table there are 60,000 to 85,000 clones, approximately 28% of which are singletons. The sample was CD8+ T cells sorted from blood, taken at week 4, from a patient treated with tofacitinib. Receptor source: a human donor with alopecia areata. Each CDR3 is given with its conserved first and last residue. D genes are given only for firm matches. Expanded clones are given a class, and other clones once, few, many or no size at all.

abundance: -
d_gene: -
v_gene: TRBV6-6
j_gene: TRBJ1-1
CDR3aa: CASSSFLNTEAFF
CDR3nt: TGTGCCAGCAGTTCCTTTTTGAACACTGAAGCTTTCTTT

abundance: -
d_gene: TRBD2
v_gene: TRBV10-2
j_gene: TRBJ2-2
CDR3aa: CASNQGGAPGELFF
CDR3nt: TGCGCCAGCAACCAGGGAGGGGCGCCCGGGGAGCTGTTTTTT

abundance: -
d_gene: -
v_gene: TRBV5-5
j_gene: TRBJ1-5
CDR3aa: CASSLGWQGRRPQHF
CDR3nt: TGTGCCAGCAGCTTGGGATGGCAGGGTAGGCGGCCCCAGCATTTT

abundance: -
d_gene: TRBD1
v_gene: TRBV28
j_gene: TRBJ2-1
CDR3aa: CASSLDRMIGEQFF
CDR3nt: TGTGCCAGCAGTTTGGACAGGATGATCGGTGAGCAGTTCTTC

abundance: -
d_gene: -
v_gene: TRBV29-1
j_gene: TRBJ2-3
CDR3aa: CSAQDTSGDTQYF
CDR3nt: TGCAGCGCCCAGGACACATCCGGGGATACGCAGTATTTT

abundance: -
d_gene: -
v_gene: TRBV13
j_gene: TRBJ2-1
CDR3aa: CASSKGETGDLF
CDR3nt: TGTGCCAGCAGCAAGGGCGAGACGGGTGATCTCTTC

abundance: -
d_gene: -
v_gene: TRBV9
j_gene: TRBJ2-4
CDR3aa: CASSVLTGEVQYF
CDR3nt: TGTGCCAGCAGCGTTCTCACAGGGGAGGTTCAGTACTTC

abundance: -
d_gene: -
v_gene: TRBV29-1
j_gene: TRBJ2-7
CDR3aa: CSFADDSYEQYF
CDR3nt: TGCAGCTTCGCGGACGATTCCTACGAGCAGTACTTC

abundance: -
d_gene: -
v_gene: TRBV29-1
j_gene: TRBJ1-3
CDR3aa: CSVPDISGNTIYF
CDR3nt: TGCAGCGTTCCGGACATCTCTGGAAACACCATATATTTT

abundance: -
d_gene: -
v_gene: TRBV2
j_gene: TRBJ2-7
CDR3aa: CASTETGLEQYF
CDR3nt: TGTGCCAGCACCGAGACGGGTCTCGAGCAGTACTTC

abundance: few
d_gene: -
v_gene: TRBV29-1
j_gene: TRBJ1-2
CDR3aa: CSVVWLGLNYGYTF
CDR3nt: TGCAGCGTTGTATGGTTAGGGCTTAACTATGGCTACACCTTC

abundance: -
d_gene: -
v_gene: TRBV13
j_gene: TRBJ1-1
CDR3aa: CASSFGGSEAFF
CDR3nt: TGTGCCAGCAGCTTCGGCGGATCTGAAGCTTTCTTT

abundance: -
d_gene: TRBD2
v_gene: TRBV15
j_gene: TRBJ2-3
CDR3aa: CATSLLAGEVDTQYF
CDR3nt: TGTGCCACCAGCCTACTAGCGGGAGAAGTAGATACGCAGTATTTT

abundance: -
d_gene: -
v_gene: TRBV5-1
j_gene: TRBJ1-2
CDR3aa: CASSLSPSGARLGNYGYTF
CDR3nt: TGCGCCAGCAGCTTAAGCCCCTCGGGGGCGAGACTGGGTAACTATGGCTACACCTTC

abundance: few
d_gene: -
v_gene: TRBV10-3
j_gene: TRBJ1-2
CDR3aa: CAISGGSYGYTF
CDR3nt: TGTGCCATCAGCGGAGGGTCCTATGGCTACACCTTC

abundance: few
d_gene: -
v_gene: TRBV4-2
j_gene: TRBJ2-7
CDR3aa: CASSPLYGGSGEQYF
CDR3nt: TGTGCCAGCAGCCCCCTCTATGGGGGTTCAGGCGAGCAGTACTTC

abundance: -
d_gene: -
v_gene: TRBV9
j_gene: TRBJ2-7
CDR3aa: CASSVESGYEQYF
CDR3nt: TGTGCCAGCAGCGTAGAGTCGGGTTACGAGCAGTACTTC